These 15 T cell receptor beta chains were all obtained from the same sample, sequenced in a study of cytomegalovirus exposure and HLA in healthy donors. Primers for the PCR totalled 60 Vbeta and 13 Jbeta. The repertoire was sequenced with immunoSEQ multiplex PCR; TCRdb's copy has only in-frame clones and lacks some. The sample consists of 150,000 or so clones, over 60% of them appearing once. Sequencing was carried out using PBMCs. The receptors derive from a girl aged 10 to 17 in good health and CMV-seronegative.

This rearrangement joins TRBV7-9 to TRBJ2-3, with D possibly TRBD1 on 6 matching bases. The CDR3 is made up of 13 amino acids. Germline V gene sequence: CDR1 SEHNR, CDR2 FQNEAQ (reference sequence). The V end lost 2 bases, the J end lost 5 bases, and 8 bases lay between the germline ends. The CDR3 spells CASSLNREDTQYF. In DNA, the CDR3 is TGTGCCAGCAGCTTAAACAGGGAAGATACGCAGTATTTT.

The CDR3 DNA is TGTGCCAGCAGCTACTTCCATGTGTTTGGTGCGCTGTTTTTT. It translates to CASSYFHVFGALFF. The chain combines TRBV5-6 with TRBJ2-2; D remains ambiguous. The V end was cut by 3 bases, the J end by 13 bases, with 19 bases between. Per germline, CDR1 SGHDT and CDR2 YYEEEE. There are 14 residues in the CDR3.

The DNA for the CDR3 is TGTGCCAGCAACCCGCCGGGACTAGCGACAGATACGCAGTATTTT. This sequence encodes CASNPPGLATDTQYF. The rearrangement links TRBV5-6 to TRBJ2-3, with TRBD2 matching over 10 bases. Germline V gene data show CDR1 as SGHDT and CDR2 as YYEEEE. The length of the CDR3 is 15 residues. Trimming removed 6 bases from V and 3 bases from J; junction bases left unmatched: 7.

The table lists this clone with a count of one. The rearrangement joins TRBV6-5 to TRBJ2-2; D might be TRBD2 (7 bases). Trimming took 2 bases from V and 4 from J, leaving 11 bases between them. The CDR3 contains 15 residues. CDR1 and CDR2 (germline): MNHEY, SVGAGI. The CDR3 region is CASSYARGPTGELFF. The CDR3 DNA follows: TGTGCCAGCAGTTACGCGCGGGGGCCCACCGGGGAGCTGTTTTTT.

V gene TRBV5-1 combines with J gene TRBJ1-2; D perhaps matches TRBD1 (6 bases). Trimming left V 4 bases short and J 1 base short, with 17 bases between. Looked up from germline, CDR1 is SGHRS and CDR2 is YFSETQ. The CDR3 spans 16 residues. CDR3 in DNA: TGCGCCAGCAGCGGGGGCGGACAGTCTGATAACTATGGCTACACCTTC. Protein: CASSGGGQSDNYGYTF.

Here the CDR3 reads CASSFVRGGVIETQYF. CDR3 nucleotides: TGCGCCAGCAGCTTTGTACGGGGGGGCGTGATTGAGACCCAGTACTTC. The chain joins TRBV5-1 to TRBJ2-5; TRBD2 matches 8 bases. The CDR3 contains 16 residues. Germline CDR1 reads SGHRS; CDR2 reads YFSETQ. After removal of 2 bases from V and 5 bases from J, the junction contained 11 bases not matched to a gene. Full variable domain (missing parts from reference TRBV5-1 and TRBJ2-5): KAGVTQTPRYLIKTRGQQVTLSCSPISGHRSVSWYQQTPGQGLQFLFEYFSETQRNKGNFPGRFSGRQFSNSRSEMNVSTLELGDSALYLCASSFVRGGVIETQYFGPGTRLLVL.

This chain connects TRBV18 to TRBJ1-4, with D perhaps matching TRBD1 (6 bases). V lost 3 bases to trimming and J lost 2 bases, with 10 bases between them. Germline lookup yields CDR1 KGHSH and CDR2 LQKENI. This CDR3 is 15 amino acids long. The CDR3 protein is CASSPNGGTNEKLFF. The CDR3 DNA follows: TGTGCCAGCTCACCTAATGGGGGCACTAATGAAAAACTGTTTTTT.

A few counts support this clone. The chain employs TRBV19 and TRBJ1-2; tentative D call: TRBD1 (5 bases). With 5 bases removed from V and 3 bases from J, the gap between germline ends came to 13 bases. Germline values: CDR1 LNHDA, CDR2 SQIVND (reference sequence). This CDR3 comprises 14 residues. CDR3 loop: CASSVTGGDYGYTF. CDR3 in DNA: TGTGCCAGTAGTGTCACGGGGGGGGACTATGGCTACACCTTC.

The rearrangement links TRBV20-1 to TRBJ2-7; weak D call: TRBD2 (5 bases). Trimming cost V 3 bases and J 6 bases, with 9 bases left between them. CDR3 size: 11 residues. CDR1 and CDR2 from the germline V gene are DFQATT and SNEGSKA (reference sequence). CDR3 protein: CSASRGSEQYF. The CDR3 region has the DNA TGCAGTGCTAGTCGTGGGAGCGAGCAGTACTTC.

V is TRBV19 and J is TRBJ2-5; D gene ambiguous. The CDR3 length is 13 residues. Looked up from germline, CDR1 is LNHDA and CDR2 is SQIVND (reference sequence). The V end lost 5 bases, the J end lost 4 bases, and 11 bases lay between the germline ends. CDR3 amino acids: CASSPGVGETQYF. The CDR3 DNA reads as TGTGCCAGTAGTCCCGGAGTGGGAGAGACCCAGTACTTC.

The genes are TRBV2 and TRBJ2-2; D uncertain. The V end lost 6 bases, the J end lost 5 bases, and 7 bases lay between the germline ends. Germline-derived CDR1 and CDR2 are SNHLY and FYNNEI. The CDR3 is 12 residues long. CDR3 coding DNA: TGTGCCAGCAGAGTCGGGACCGGGGAGCTGTTTTTT. This sequence encodes CASRVGTGELFF.

The chain carries TRBV19 and TRBJ2-7, with TRBD1 identical over 9 bases. V shed 10 bases, J shed 1 base, and the junction held 8 bases outside the gene matches. The germline V gene encodes CDR1 LNHDA and CDR2 SQIVND (reference sequence). There are 14 residues in the CDR3. CDR3 sequence: CATTDRGSSYEQYF. In DNA form, the CDR3 reads TGTGCCACCACGGACAGGGGTAGTTCCTACGAGCAGTACTTC.

V and J are TRBV14 and TRBJ2-4; 7 bases match TRBD2. The CDR3 runs 15 residues. Per the germline V gene, CDR1 is SGHDN and CDR2 is FVKESK. The junction had 3 bases not matched to a gene; V was cut back by 3 bases and J by 1 base. CDR3 coding DNA: TGTGCCAGCAGCCAGGGGGGGTCGGCCAAAAACATTCAGTACTTC. Residues: CASSQGGSAKNIQYF.

This rearrangement joins TRBV5-6 to TRBJ1-2; D gene unclear. V was shortened by 2 bases and J by 8 bases, with 7 bases between the two germline ends. Germline CDR1 SGHDT, CDR2 YYEEEE. This CDR3 is 11 amino acids long. The CDR3 is CASSLSTGYTF. The CDR3 nucleotides are TGTGCCAGCAGCTTAAGCACCGGCTACACCTTC.

V and J are TRBV7-6 and TRBJ1-2; no reliable D call. Deletions cut 1 base from V and 5 bases from J, with 14 bases between. Germline lookup yields CDR1 SGHVS and CDR2 FNYEAQ. There are 15 residues in the CDR3. The CDR3, as DNA: TGTGCCAGCAGCTTAGATGGGAAGTCGGGATATGGCTACACCTTC. The encoded protein is CASSLDGKSGYGYTF.